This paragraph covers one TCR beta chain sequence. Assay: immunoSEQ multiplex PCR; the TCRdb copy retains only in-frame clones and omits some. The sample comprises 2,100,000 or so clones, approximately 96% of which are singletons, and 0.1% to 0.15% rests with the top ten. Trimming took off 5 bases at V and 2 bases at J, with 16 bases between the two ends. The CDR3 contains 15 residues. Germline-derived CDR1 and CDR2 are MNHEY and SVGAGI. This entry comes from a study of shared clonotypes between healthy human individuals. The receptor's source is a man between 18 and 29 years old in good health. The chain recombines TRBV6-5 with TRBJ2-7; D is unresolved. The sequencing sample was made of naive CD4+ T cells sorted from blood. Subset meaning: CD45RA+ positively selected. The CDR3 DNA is TGTGCCAGCAGTCCAGGCACAGCTATCACCTACGAGCAGTACTTC. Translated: CASSPGTAITYEQYF.